This T cell receptor (beta chain) was captured in a study of T cell responses to AZD1222 COVID-19 vaccine. This CDR3 region has 13 residues. The trim removed 5 bases at V and 8 bases at J, leaving 5 bases unmatched. Germline V gives CDR1 SNHLY, CDR2 FYNNEI. Assay used: immunoSEQ multiplex PCR; TCRdb lists only in-frame clones, some missing. Of over 100,000 clones in the sample, about 87% were seen once. In the case of this clone: Antigen specificity is unknown.

Whole-study findings and limits: Only 5 to 7 AZD1222 recipients were seropositive at baseline.

The clonotype originates from an adult in good health. The rearrangement uses TRBV2 and TRBJ2-1; 8 nucleotides align to TRBD1. The starting material was peripheral blood, obtained on day 0 of AZD1222 vaccination. CDR3 amino acids: CASSPGQVDEQFF. CDR3 bases: TGTGCCAGCAGTCCGGGACAGGTGGATGAGCAGTTCTTC.